This TCR beta chain stems from a study of vaccination and CD4 T cells after COVID-19. Sequencing of DNA taken from cultured CD4+ T cells relied on the Oncomine TCR Beta short-read assay. From the PCR reads, TCRdb called clonotypes with MiXCR, one entry per CDR3 protein. The sample lists around 19,000 distinct CDR3 sequences, 45% to 55% occurring once. CDR1 and CDR2 (germline): SGHTA, FQGNSA. The V gene lost 1 base and the J gene lost 5 bases, with 8 bases spanning the gap. CDR3 length equals 13 residues. Described treatment: approximately 9-day PBMC culture with coronavirus spike peptide pools or control peptides (ViraFEST assay). About this clonotype itself: Antigen unknown.

The chain combines TRBV7-2 with TRBJ1-1; D possibly corresponds to TRBD1 (5 bases). This TCR was sampled from a human donor who had recovered from COVID-19. What was sequenced was CD4+ T cells from blood, cultured in vitro. The CDR3 is CASSLVRTTEAFF. The CDR3 DNA reads as TGTGCCAGCAGCTTAGTACGGACAACTGAAGCTTTCTTT.